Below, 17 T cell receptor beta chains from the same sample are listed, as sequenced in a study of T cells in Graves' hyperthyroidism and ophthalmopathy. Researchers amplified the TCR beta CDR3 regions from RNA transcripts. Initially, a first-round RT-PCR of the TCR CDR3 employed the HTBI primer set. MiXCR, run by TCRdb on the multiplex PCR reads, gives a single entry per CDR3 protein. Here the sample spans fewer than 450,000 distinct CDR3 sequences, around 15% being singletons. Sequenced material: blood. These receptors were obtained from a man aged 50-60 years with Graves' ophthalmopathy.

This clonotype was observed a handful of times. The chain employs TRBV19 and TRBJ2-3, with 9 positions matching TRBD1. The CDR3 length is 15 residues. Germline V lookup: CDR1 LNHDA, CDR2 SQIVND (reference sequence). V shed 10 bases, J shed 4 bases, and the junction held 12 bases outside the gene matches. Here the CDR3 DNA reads TGTGCCACCCAGTCGGGGACAGGGTCACCAGATACGCAGTATTTT. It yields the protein CATQSGTGSPDTQYF.

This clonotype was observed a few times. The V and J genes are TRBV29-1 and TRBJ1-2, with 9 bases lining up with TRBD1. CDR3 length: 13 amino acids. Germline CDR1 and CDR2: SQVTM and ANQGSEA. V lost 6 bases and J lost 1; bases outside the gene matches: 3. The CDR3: CSVGTGNNYGYTF. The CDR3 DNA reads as TGCAGCGTGGGGACAGGGAATAACTATGGCTACACCTTC. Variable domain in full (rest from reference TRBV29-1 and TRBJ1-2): SAVISQKPSRDICQRGTSLTIQCQVDSQVTMMFWYRQQPGQSLTLIATANQGSEATYESGFVIDKFPISRPNLTFSTLTVSNMSPEDSSIYLCSVGTGNNYGYTFGSGTRLTVV.

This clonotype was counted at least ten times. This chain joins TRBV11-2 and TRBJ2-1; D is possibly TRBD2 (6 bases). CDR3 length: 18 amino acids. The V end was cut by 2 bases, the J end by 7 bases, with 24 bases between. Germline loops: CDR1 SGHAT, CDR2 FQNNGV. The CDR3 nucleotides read TGTGCCAGCAGCTTACAGTATTTAGCGGAGATACCTACAAATGAGCAGTTCTTC. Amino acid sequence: CASSLQYLAEIPTNEQFF.

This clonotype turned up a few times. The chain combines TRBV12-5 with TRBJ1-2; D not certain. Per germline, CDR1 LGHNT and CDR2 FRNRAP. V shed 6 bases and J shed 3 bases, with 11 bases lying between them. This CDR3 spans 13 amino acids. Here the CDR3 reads CASGLATDYGYTF. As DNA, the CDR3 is TGTGCTAGTGGGCTGGCCACAGACTATGGCTACACCTTC.

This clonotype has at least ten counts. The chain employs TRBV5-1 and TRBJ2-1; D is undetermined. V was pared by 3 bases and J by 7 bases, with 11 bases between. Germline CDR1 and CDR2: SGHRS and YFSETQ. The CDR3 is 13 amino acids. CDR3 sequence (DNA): TGCGCCAGCAGCTCAACAAGTCTGAATGAGCAGTTCTTC. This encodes CASSSTSLNEQFF.

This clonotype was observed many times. The DNA for the CDR3 is TGTGCCAGCAGCTCTACAGGGGCTCATTACAATGAGCAGTTCTTC. The encoded protein is CASSSTGAHYNEQFF. V and J are TRBV7-3 and TRBJ2-1; 7 bases are shared with TRBD1. With V trimmed by 4 bases and J by 4 bases, 7 bases remained unmatched. Germline lookup yields CDR1 SGHTA and CDR2 FQGTGA. The CDR3 totals 15 residues.

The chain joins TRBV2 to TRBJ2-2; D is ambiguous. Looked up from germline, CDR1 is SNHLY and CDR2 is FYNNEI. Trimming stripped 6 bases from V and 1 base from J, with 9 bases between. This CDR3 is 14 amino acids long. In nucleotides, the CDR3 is TGTGCCAGCAGCCAGGAGTTGAACACCGGGGAGCTGTTTTTT. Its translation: CASSQELNTGELFF.

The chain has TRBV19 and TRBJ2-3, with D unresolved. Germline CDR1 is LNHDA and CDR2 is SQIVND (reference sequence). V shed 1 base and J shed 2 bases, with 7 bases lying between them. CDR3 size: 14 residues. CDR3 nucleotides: TGTGCCAGTAGTATAGGCGGAGTCACAGATACGCAGTATTTT. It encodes CASSIGGVTDTQYF.

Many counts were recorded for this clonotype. CDR3 DNA: TGCAGTGCTAAGGGTAGCGGGGACCTTTCCTACAATGAGCAGTTCTTC. This translates into CSAKGSGDLSYNEQFF. The rearrangement links TRBV20-1 to TRBJ2-1; 8 bases are a match to TRBD2. The CDR3 totals 16 residues. CDR1 and CDR2 (germline): DFQATT, SNEGSKA (reference sequence). Trimming took 4 bases from V and 1 from J; bases not matched to a gene: 9.

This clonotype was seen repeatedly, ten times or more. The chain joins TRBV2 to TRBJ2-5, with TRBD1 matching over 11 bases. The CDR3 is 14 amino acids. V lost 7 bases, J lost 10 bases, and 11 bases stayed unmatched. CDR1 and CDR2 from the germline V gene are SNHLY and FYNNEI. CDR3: CASTPDRGRDNQYF. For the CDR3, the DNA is TGTGCCAGCACTCCGGACAGGGGGCGTGATAACCAGTACTTC.

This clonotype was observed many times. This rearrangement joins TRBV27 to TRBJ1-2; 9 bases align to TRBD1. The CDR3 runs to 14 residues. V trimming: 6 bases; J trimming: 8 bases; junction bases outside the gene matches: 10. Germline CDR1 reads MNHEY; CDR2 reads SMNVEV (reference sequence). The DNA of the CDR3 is TGTGCCAGCAGCCAACGGGACAGGGTTAGGGGCTACACCTTC. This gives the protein CASSQRDRVRGYTF.

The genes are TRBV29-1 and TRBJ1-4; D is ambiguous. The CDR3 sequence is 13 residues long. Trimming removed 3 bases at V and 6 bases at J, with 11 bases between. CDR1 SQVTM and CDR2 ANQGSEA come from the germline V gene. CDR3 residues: CSVDAGGDEKLFF. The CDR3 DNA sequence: TGCAGCGTTGATGCAGGAGGCGATGAAAAACTGTTTTTT. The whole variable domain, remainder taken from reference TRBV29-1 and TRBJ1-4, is SAVISQKPSRDICQRGTSLTIQCQVDSQVTMMFWYRQQPGQSLTLIATANQGSEATYESGFVIDKFPISRPNLTFSTLTVSNMSPEDSSIYLCSVDAGGDEKLFFGSGTQLSVL.

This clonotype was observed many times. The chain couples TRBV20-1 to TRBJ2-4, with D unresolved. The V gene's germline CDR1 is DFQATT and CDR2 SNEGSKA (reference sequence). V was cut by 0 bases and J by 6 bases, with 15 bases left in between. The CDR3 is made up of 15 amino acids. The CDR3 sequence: CSARDLQISGNIQYF. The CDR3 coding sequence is TGCAGTGCTAGAGATCTTCAGATCTCTGGAAACATTCAGTACTTC.

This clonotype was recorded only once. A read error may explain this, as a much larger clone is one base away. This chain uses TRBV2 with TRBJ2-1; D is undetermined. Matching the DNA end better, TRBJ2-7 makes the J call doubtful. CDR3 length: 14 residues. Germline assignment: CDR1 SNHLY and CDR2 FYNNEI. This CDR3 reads CASSEVRPNNEQYF. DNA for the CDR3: TGTGCCAGCAGTGAAGTACGGCCCAACAATGAGCAGTACTTC.

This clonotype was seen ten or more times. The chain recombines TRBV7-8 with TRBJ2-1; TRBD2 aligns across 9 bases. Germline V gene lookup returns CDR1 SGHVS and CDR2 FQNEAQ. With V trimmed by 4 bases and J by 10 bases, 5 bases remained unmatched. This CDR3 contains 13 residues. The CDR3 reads CASSSLAGGEQFF. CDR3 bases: TGTGCCAGCAGCTCTCTCGCGGGAGGGGAGCAGTTCTTC.

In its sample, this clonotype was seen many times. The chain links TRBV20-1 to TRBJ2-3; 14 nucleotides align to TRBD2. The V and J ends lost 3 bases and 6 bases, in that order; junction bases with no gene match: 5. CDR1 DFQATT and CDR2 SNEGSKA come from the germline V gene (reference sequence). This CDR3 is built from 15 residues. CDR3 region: CSASLTSGRGDTQYF. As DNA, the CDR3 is TGCAGTGCTAGCCTGACTAGCGGGAGGGGGGATACGCAGTATTTT.

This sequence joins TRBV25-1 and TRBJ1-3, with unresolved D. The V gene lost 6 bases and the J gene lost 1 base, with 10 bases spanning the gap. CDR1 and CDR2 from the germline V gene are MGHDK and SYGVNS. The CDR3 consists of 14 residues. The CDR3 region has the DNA TGTGCCAGCAGGGACGGCTTATCTGGAAACACCATATATTTT. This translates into CASRDGLSGNTIYF.